Listed here is a single T cell receptor (beta chain). This clonotype has a handful of counts. The clone's antigen remains unknown. No base quality values were provided; no much bigger clone lies one nucleotide off. The data were taken from a study of blood T cells in healthy people across ages (dated by TCRdb to between 2014 and 2017). Background for the entire study: In model experiments, roughly one uniquely barcoded TCR beta cDNA molecule per two T cells was captured by template switching. The study measured age-related changes in TCR beta repertoire diversity using deep sequencing normalized with unique cDNA molecular identifiers. The donors were divided into four age groups: young (average approximately 17 years), middle-aged (around 37), aged (under 70) and long-lived (around 87). To avoid experimental bias, donors of different ages were spread randomly across the sequencing lanes. Two additional independent replicas of 1 million unique cDNA reads from the same blood draw were analyzed for two donors (one aged 18 to 30 and one aged 80 or older). The research as a whole found: Bulk unsorted PBMC profiling prevented conclusive comparison of naive and antigen-experienced compartments. There was a strong correlation between observed TCR beta diversity and the percentage of naive T cells measured by flow cytometry. Compared with the aged group, the long-lived group had more naive CD4+ T cells, fewer expanded clones and increased TCR diversity, a pattern suggesting age selection. Estimates of total diversity from one million sequenced T cells were regarded as lower bounds and underestimates. Observed TCR beta diversity per million T cells fell roughly linearly with age, and a significant reduction was already apparent by age roughly 41. Because the CMV infection status of the donors was unknown, age-related changes in expanded clonotypes may potentially have been confounded.

The CDR1 and CDR2 encoded by the germline V gene (reference sequence) are DFQATT and SNEGSKA. Between the V and J ends, shortened by 3 bases and 3 bases respectively, the junction contains 19 bases. The CDR3 runs 16 amino acids, cysteine and phenylalanine included. Just the 48-base CDR3 DNA is kept, in frame starting at base 1. Systemically healthy Caucasian individuals from Russia, around 38 in total and aged about 6 to 90 years, were included as donors. Ten milliliters of peripheral blood were drawn from each donor into EDTA-treated Vacutainer tubes. Ficoll-Paque density-gradient centrifugation was used to isolate PBMCs, with at least 6 million per sample. Trizol reagent was used to extract total RNA from the PBMCs, yielding at least 5 micrograms per sample. For every donor, an aliquot of PBMCs went through flow cytometry to measure the percentages of naive CD45RAhigh/CD27high T cells. Library prep was done by 5' RACE. Sequencing was performed on an Illumina HiSeq 2500. A second PCR of roughly 6 to 12 cycles was performed with a sample-barcoded 5' primer and a J-beta primer mix. A template-switch 5' adaptor carrying 12 random nucleotides introduced a unique molecular identifier onto each TCR beta cDNA molecule. Each sample yielded at least 2.5 million CDR3-containing paired-end reads. All of the RNA was converted into first-strand cDNA using the Mint cDNA synthesis kit, with a TRBC-specific oligonucleotide serving as the primer. Following uracil-DNA glycosylase treatment, a first 18-cycle PCR with universal primers M1SS and BC2_uni_R was performed on all cDNA. The authors' pipeline ran thus. Normalization of each sample was performed by random selection of 1 million high-quality reads, each carrying a distinct molecular identifier. Reads with shared molecular identifiers were discarded instead of being binned into consensus sequences. MiTCR, set to a Q25 quality threshold and the strictest error-elimination algorithm, was used for CDR3 identification, clonotype clustering and error correction. A nonparametric unseen species model with Euler transformation was used to estimate a lower bound on total TCR beta diversity. The public reads were run again by TCRdb, first through fastp at Q25 and then through MiXCR, and only productive beta chains were kept. Each CDR3 protein appears once, grouped with its most common genes and DNA. Clone size and V and J calls follow TCRdb, not the original study. This sample holds 800,000 to 950,000 distinct CDR3 sequences; about 48% were observed only once. The top ten hold around an eighth of the sample.

The receptor chain draws on TRBV20-1 and TRBJ2-3, and perhaps TRBD2 as D gene, on 5 matching bases. Sequencing input: blood. This clonotype was sampled from a man aged 25 to 40 in good health. For the CDR3, the sequence is CSASRPGSLSTDTQYF. The DNA sequence is TGCAGTGCTAGCCGTCCGGGGAGCTTATCTACAGATACGCAGTATTTT.